The rows below give T cell receptor beta chains drawn from one sample of a study of T cell clonotyping in hematopoietic cell transplantation. Assay: immunoSEQ multiplex PCR; the TCRdb copy retains only in-frame clones and omits some. This table holds more than 65,000 clones, 90% to 95% found once. Sequencing was done on a sample of peripheral blood mononuclear cells. These receptors were taken from a man over 45 in good health. Some clones in this sample may be carry-over from other donors' samples. The CDR3 runs from the conserved cysteine through the conserved F or W. The D gene is left open where the match is weak. Size is omitted from some rows. Given values are once, few, many or a class for expanded clones.

D gene | J gene | V gene | clone size | CDR3 protein | CDR3 DNA
TRBD1 | TRBJ2-7 | TRBV6-5 | - | CASSYSDRDYEQYF | TGTGCCAGCAGTTACTCCGACAGGGACTACGAGCAGTACTTC
- | TRBJ2-5 | TRBV7-8 | few | CASSLVIRVTGGETQYF | TGTGCCAGCAGCTTAGTTATAAGGGTCACAGGAGGGGAGACCCAGTACTTC
- | TRBJ2-2 | TRBV2 | - | CASSKEGTSTNTGELFF | TGTGCCAGCAGCAAAGAAGGGACATCGACGAACACCGGGGAGCTGTTTTTT
TRBD2 | TRBJ2-7 | TRBV19 | - | CASSTSSGSGYEQYF | TGTGCCAGTAGTACATCTAGCGGGAGTGGATACGAGCAGTACTTC
- | TRBJ1-2 | TRBV10-1 | - | CATDPGVVYGYTF | TGCGCCACCGACCCTGGAGTCGTCTATGGCTACACCTTC
- | TRBJ1-5 | TRBV6-1 | - | CASSEVRLSNQPQHF | TGTGCCAGCAGTGAAGTGCGGCTGAGCAATCAGCCCCAGCATTTT
TRBD2 | TRBJ2-5 | TRBV7-3 | - | CASSRSGTETQYF | TGTGCCAGCAGCCGTAGCGGGACAGAGACCCAGTACTTC
- | TRBJ1-2 | TRBV29-1 | - | CSVPGVYGYTF | TGCAGCGTACCGGGAGTCTATGGCTACACCTTC
- | TRBJ2-7 | TRBV21-1 | - | CAIQDRGVYEQYF | TGTGCCATACAGGACAGGGGGGTTTACGAGCAGTACTTC
- | TRBJ1-4 | TRBV20-1 | - | CSARDPDKLFF | TGCAGTGCTAGAGATCCTGATAAACTGTTTTTT
- | TRBJ1-2 | TRBV28 | - | CASSGLQFHTGYTF | TGTGCCAGCAGTGGCCTACAGTTCCATACTGGCTACACCTTC
- | TRBJ1-5 | TRBV6-1 | - | CASELRNQPQHF | TGTGCCAGCGAATTGCGCAATCAGCCCCAGCATTTT
- | TRBJ2-7 | TRBV7-2 | - | CASSLGGGYEQYF | TGTGCCAGCAGCTTAGGAGGGGGGTACGAGCAGTACTTC